A single sample gave rise to the 29 T cell receptor beta chains below, sequenced in a study of T cell changes during pregnancy in multiple sclerosis (dated by TCRdb to between 2017 and 2020). Library method: the immunoSEQ multiplex PCR assay. Drawn from immuneACCESS, this table holds only the in-frame rearrangements with V and J called that TCRdb kept. Clones are partly lost; checked studies trace under half to an unresolved V gene and leave the rest unexplained. In all, the sample holds around 34,000 clones, and roughly 90% of those were seen once. Approximately 0.52% of the sample is in the top ten clones. The sample consisted of CD4+ T cells from peripheral blood mononuclear cells, taken in the second trimester of pregnancy. These receptors were obtained from a female donor with multiple sclerosis, enrolled in a pregnancy study.

This chain connects TRBV14 to TRBJ2-7, with TRBD1 matching 8 bases. The germline V gene has CDR1 SGHDN and CDR2 FVKESK. V lost 1 base, J lost 3 bases, and 5 bases stayed unmatched. The CDR3 extends over 15 amino acids. As DNA, the CDR3 is TGTGCCAGCAGCCAAGGCAGGGACAGGCTCTACGAGCAGTACTTC. Its protein is CASSQGRDRLYEQYF.

The J gene is TRBJ2-7, the V gene TRBV21-1; TRBD1 is the table's D call, not checked against the DNA. TRBV21-1 is a listed pseudogene. The CDR3 has 15 amino acids. The CDR3 loop is CASSIQGRPSDEQYF. The CDR3 DNA reads TGTGCCAGCAGCATACAGGGTCGACCGTCCGACGAGCAGTACTTC.

V usage is TRBV10-3 and J usage is TRBJ1-2, with D tentatively TRBD1 (5 bases). Germline CDR1 and CDR2: ENHRY and SYGVKD. The CDR3 length is 13 residues. The ends were cut back, 3 bases at V and 6 bases at J, with 11 bases in the middle. The CDR3 DNA reads as TGTGCCATCAGTGATATTGGGGGGGATGGCTACACCTTC. Amino acid sequence: CAISDIGGDGYTF.

V usage is TRBV5-6 and J usage is TRBJ1-1; D is ambiguous. Germline CDR1 is SGHDT and CDR2 is YYEEEE. V was cut by 0 bases and J by 5 bases, with 8 bases left in between. The CDR3 sequence is 13 residues long. The CDR3 spells CASSLVRGTEAFF. CDR3 in DNA: TGTGCCAGCAGCTTGGTTCGAGGGACTGAAGCTTTCTTT.

The sample holds one count of this clone. The chain links TRBV28 to TRBJ2-1, with D tentatively TRBD2 (5 bases). This CDR3 comprises 17 residues. V was cut by 2 bases and J by 6 bases, with 20 bases left in between. Germline V lookup: CDR1 MDHEN, CDR2 SYDVKM. CDR3 in amino acids: CASSLGLARRAANEQFF. DNA for the CDR3: TGTGCCAGCAGTTTAGGCCTAGCTCGTCGGGCCGCCAATGAGCAGTTCTTC. Combining the CDR3 with reference TRBV28 and TRBJ2-1 gives the whole variable domain DVKVTQSSRYLVKRTGEKVFLECVQDMDHENMFWYRQDPGLGLRLIYFSYDVKMKEKGDIPEGYSVSREKKERFSLILESASTNQTSMYLCASSLGLARRAANEQFFGPGTRLTVL.

This chain connects TRBV5-1 to TRBJ2-1; TRBD1 is a possible D gene (6 bases). Trimming stripped 3 bases from V and 0 bases from J, with 13 bases between. This CDR3 region has 16 residues. The germline V gene has CDR1 SGHRS and CDR2 YFSETQ. This CDR3 is CASSSIATGSYNEQFF. The CDR3 coding sequence is TGCGCCAGCAGCTCGATAGCGACAGGCTCCTACAATGAGCAGTTCTTC.

The chain links TRBV29-1 to TRBJ2-3; 7 bases fit TRBD1. V shed 5 bases and J 7 bases; nucleotides not matched to a gene: 12. Germline V gene sequence: CDR1 SQVTM, CDR2 ANQGSEA. The CDR3 covers 14 residues. Written as DNA, the CDR3 is TGCAGCGTTCGAGGCAGAGGGGGCTTGAATACGCAGTATTTT. It yields the protein CSVRGRGGLNTQYF.

The V gene is TRBV5-4, the J gene TRBJ2-2; 7 bases fit TRBD1. V was clipped by 7 bases and J by 4 bases; unmatched bases: 13. The CDR3 is 16 amino acids. Germline loops: CDR1 SGHNT, CDR2 YYREEE (reference sequence). The CDR3 loop is CASHNALGQATGELFF. CDR3 DNA sequence: TGTGCCAGCCACAACGCCCTCGGACAGGCCACCGGGGAGCTGTTTTTT.

This chain uses TRBV5-4 with TRBJ2-7; 7 bases align to TRBD1. The germline CDR1 and CDR2 sequences are SGHNT and YYREEE (reference sequence). V was clipped by 0 bases and J by 5 bases; unmatched bases: 11. The CDR3 covers 16 residues. Written as DNA, the CDR3 is TGTGCCAGCAGCTTGGCCAAACTAACAGGGGTAGACGAGCAGTACTTC. Its translation is CASSLAKLTGVDEQYF.

The CDR3 spells CTSSQDCSARFYEQYF. CDR3 sequence (DNA): TGCACCAGCAGCCAAGATTGCAGCGCCAGATTCTACGAGCAGTACTTC. This sequence joins TRBV1 and TRBJ2-7; the DNA was not used to check the table's D call, TRBD2. TRBV1 is shown as a pseudogene. The length of the CDR3 is 16 residues.

This rearrangement joins TRBV7-9 to TRBJ2-1; TRBD1 aligns across 11 bases. After removal of 4 bases from V and 10 bases from J, the junction contained 12 bases not matched to a gene. The CDR3 has 16 amino acids. The germline gives CDR1 SEHNR, CDR2 FQNEAQ (reference sequence). This CDR3 is CASSSAVGQGAGEQFF. The DNA for the CDR3 is TGTGCCAGCAGCTCAGCTGTAGGACAGGGGGCCGGGGAGCAGTTCTTC.

The chain combines TRBV15 with TRBJ2-1; 7 positions agree with TRBD2. This CDR3 is built from 17 residues. CDR1 is LNHNV, CDR2 YYDKDF, per germline (reference sequence). With 1 base clipped from V and 3 bases from J, the junction kept 9 bases outside the gene matches. CDR3 DNA: TGTGCCACCAGCAGAGGATTAGCGGGCCGGTTCTACAATGAGCAGTTCTTC. It encodes CATSRGLAGRFYNEQFF.

The chain uses TRBV28 and TRBJ2-7, with TRBD1 as a possible D gene (6 bases). The germline V and J ends were trimmed by 6 bases and 6 bases, with 15 bases remaining between them. Germline lookup yields CDR1 MDHEN and CDR2 SYDVKM. The CDR3 is made up of 13 amino acids. DNA of the CDR3: TGTGCCAGCAGACTCCAGGGGCGGACCGAGCAGTACTTC. Its translation: CASRLQGRTEQYF.

The rearrangement joins TRBV5-4 to TRBJ1-6; maybe TRBD1 (5 bases). Trimming removed 4 bases at V and 9 bases at J, with 20 bases between. This CDR3 contains 16 residues. The germline V gene has CDR1 SGHNT and CDR2 YYREEE (reference sequence). The CDR3 sequence: CASSALGGGEGSPLHF. The CDR3 coding sequence is TGTGCCAGCAGCGCCCTCGGCGGGGGGGAAGGTTCACCCCTCCACTTT.

V gene TRBV29-1 combines with J gene TRBJ2-2, with D maybe TRBD1 (5 bases). Germline values: CDR1 SQVTM, CDR2 ANQGSEA. Trimming removed 7 bases from V and 0 bases from J, with 15 bases in between. The CDR3 totals 15 residues. This CDR3 is CSASTGPANTGELFF. The CDR3 bases are TGCAGCGCAAGCACAGGACCCGCGAACACCGGGGAGCTGTTTTTT.

The gene calls are TRBV10-3 and TRBJ2-3, with 9 bases aligning to TRBD2. This CDR3 is built from 14 residues. V lost 10 bases, J lost 3 bases, and 8 bases stayed unmatched. Germline V gene data show CDR1 as ENHRY and CDR2 as SYGVKD. The CDR3 nucleotides read TGTGCCACCAGGGCTAGCGGGATGACAGATACGCAGTATTTT. Protein sequence: CATRASGMTDTQYF.

This clone was observed a handful of times. The V call is TRBV7-6, the J call TRBJ1-5; D not certain. The V and J ends lost 5 bases and 4 bases respectively, with 9 bases between them. Germline lookup yields CDR1 SGHVS and CDR2 FNYEAQ. The CDR3 totals 13 residues. CDR3: CASSRGKNQPQHF. CDR3 nucleotide sequence: TGTGCCAGCAGCCGAGGGAAGAATCAGCCCCAGCATTTT.

The V and J genes are TRBV6-5 and TRBJ2-7, with D unresolved. Germline CDR1 is MNHEY and CDR2 is SVGAGI. The CDR3 runs to 13 residues. V was pared by 7 bases and J by 2 bases, with 12 bases between. The DNA for the CDR3 is TGTGCCAGCACCCAGACTCCTACCTACGAGCAGTACTTC. It yields the protein CASTQTPTYEQYF.

This sequence joins TRBV7-9 and TRBJ1-5, with D hard to call. Trimming stripped 1 base from V and 4 bases from J, with 8 bases between. Looked up from germline, CDR1 is SEHNR and CDR2 is FQNEAQ (reference sequence). The CDR3 runs 14 residues. This CDR3 reads CASSLGGLNQPQHF. CDR3 in DNA: TGTGCCAGCAGCTTAGGAGGCCTGAATCAGCCCCAGCATTTT.

CDR3 sequence: CASSLDGSRGNEQFF. CDR3 sequence (DNA): TGTGCCAGCAGCTTGGACGGGAGTCGGGGCAATGAGCAGTTCTTC. V usage is TRBV28 and J usage is TRBJ2-1; the D gene is possibly TRBD2 (6 bases). V was clipped by 6 bases and J by 6 bases, with 18 bases between them. Germline V gene data show CDR1 as MDHEN and CDR2 as SYDVKM. The CDR3 covers 15 residues.

V and J are TRBV7-6 and TRBJ2-1; 7 nucleotides align to TRBD2. CDR3 length: 16 amino acids. V was pared by 1 base and J by 0 bases, with 3 bases of the junction left unmatched. CDR1 and CDR2 (germline): SGHVS, FNYEAQ. The chain's CDR3 is CASSLVGGSSYNEQFF. CDR3 in DNA: TGTGCCAGCAGCTTAGTGGGCGGGAGCTCCTACAATGAGCAGTTCTTC.

CDR3 bases: TGTGCCAGCAGTATCCGACAGGCGTCCGCCTACGAGCAGTACTTC. Translation gives CASSIRQASAYEQYF. The chain couples TRBV27 to TRBJ2-7; D is perhaps TRBD1 (6 bases). The germline V gene encodes CDR1 MNHEY and CDR2 SMNVEV (reference sequence). V lost 5 bases and J lost 2, with 16 bases in between. There are 15 residues in the CDR3.

V is TRBV5-6 and J is TRBJ2-1, with 9 bases fitting TRBD1. The germline gives CDR1 SGHDT, CDR2 YYEEEE. Trimming at V came to 2 bases and at J to 10 bases, leaving 4 bases not matched to a gene. The CDR3 sequence is 13 residues long. CDR3 in DNA: TGTGCCAGCAGCTTCACAGGGGGCAGGGAGCAGTTCTTC. It specifies CASSFTGGREQFF.

This chain connects TRBV7-8 to TRBJ2-1; 12 bases are a match to TRBD2. CDR1 SGHVS and CDR2 FQNEAQ come from the germline V gene. This CDR3 spans 16 amino acids. After removal of 3 bases from V and 8 bases from J, the junction contained 8 bases not matched to a gene. CDR3 coding DNA: TGTGCCAGCAGCTTGAGACTAGCGGGAGTTCGAGATGAGCAGTTCTTC. This translates into CASSLRLAGVRDEQFF.

This chain joins TRBV6-1 and TRBJ2-1, with TRBD2 identical over 14 bases. V gave up 5 bases and J gave up 6 bases; unmatched junction bases: 9. The germline gives CDR1 MNHNS, CDR2 SASEGT. The CDR3 has 17 amino acids. Written as DNA, the CDR3 is TGTGCCAGCAGTAAAGGGACTAGCGGGAGTATAACCAATGAGCAGTTCTTC. Its protein is CASSKGTSGSITNEQFF.

The chain has TRBV25-1 and TRBJ2-5; 11 bases align to TRBD2. This CDR3 contains 16 residues. Germline V lookup: CDR1 MGHDK, CDR2 SYGVNS. The ends lost 1 base at V and 5 bases at J; junction bases unmatched: 6. The CDR3 loop reads CASSESVAGGRETQYF. CDR3 coding DNA: TGTGCCAGCAGTGAATCGGTAGCGGGAGGGCGTGAGACCCAGTACTTC.

This chain uses TRBV13 with TRBJ2-1; 9 bases align to TRBD2. Per germline, CDR1 PRHDT and CDR2 FYEKMQ (reference sequence). The CDR3 sequence is 14 residues long. The V gene end was trimmed by 4 bases and the J gene end by 8 bases; junction bases not matched to a gene: 6. The CDR3 protein is CASSSGLARHEQFF. The DNA of the CDR3 is TGTGCCAGCAGCTCCGGACTAGCGAGACATGAGCAGTTCTTC.

The chain joins TRBV7-9 to TRBJ2-2; D might be TRBD1 (6 bases). Germline V gene sequence: CDR1 SEHNR, CDR2 FQNEAQ (reference sequence). The germline V and J ends were trimmed by 2 bases and 6 bases, with 10 bases remaining between them. The CDR3 contains 14 residues. For the CDR3, the DNA is TGTGCCAGCAGCTTAACAGGGTCGGCCGGGGAGCTGTTTTTT. It codes for CASSLTGSAGELFF.

A single count supports this clone. The J gene is TRBJ2-5, the V gene TRBV28; the D is unclear. CDR3 length: 13 amino acids. In germline, CDR1 is MDHEN, CDR2 SYDVKM. Trimming stripped 8 bases from V and 0 bases from J, with 10 bases between. This chain's CDR3 is CASHEAYQETQYF. The CDR3 nucleotides are TGTGCCAGCCACGAAGCCTACCAAGAGACCCAGTACTTC.